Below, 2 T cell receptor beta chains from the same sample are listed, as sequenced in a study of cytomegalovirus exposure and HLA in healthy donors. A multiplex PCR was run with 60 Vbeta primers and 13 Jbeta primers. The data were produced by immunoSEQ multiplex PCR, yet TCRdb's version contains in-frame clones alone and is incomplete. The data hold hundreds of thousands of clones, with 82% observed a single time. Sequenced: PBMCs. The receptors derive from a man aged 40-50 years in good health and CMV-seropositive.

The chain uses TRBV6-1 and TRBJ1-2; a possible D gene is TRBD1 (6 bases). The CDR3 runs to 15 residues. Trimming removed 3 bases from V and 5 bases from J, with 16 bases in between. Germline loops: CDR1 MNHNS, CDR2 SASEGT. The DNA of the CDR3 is TGTGCCAGCAGTGATATCGGACAGCCTGTATATGGCTACACCTTC. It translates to CASSDIGQPVYGYTF.

CDR3 sequence reads: CASSTTGTGARGYTF. The CDR3 DNA is TGTGCCAGTAGTACGACCGGGACAGGGGCCCGGGGCTACACCTTC. V and J are TRBV19 and TRBJ1-2; 10 bases are shared with TRBD1. CDR3 length equals 15 residues. V lost 4 bases to trimming and J lost 8 bases; unmatched junction nucleotides: 10. The germline CDR1 and CDR2 sequences are LNHDA and SQIVND (reference sequence).